This section outlines one T cell receptor (beta chain) sequence together with its context. The target antigen is unknown. These data are taken from a study of OX40 agonist ivuxolimab in advanced cancers. Study-wide context: The patients' treatment was ivuxolimab, an agonistic anti-OX40 (CD134) antibody. Patients achieving partial responses numbered three: one hepatocellular carcinoma case and two cutaneous melanoma cases.

V lost 0 bases and J 6 bases, leaving 10 bases between the germline ends. The CDR3 totals 14 residues. Per the germline V gene, CDR1 is MNHEY and CDR2 is SVGAGI. Whole-study results and caveats: The mean number of expanded clones was higher in CD8+ T cells than in CD4+.

The method was immunoSEQ multiplex PCR; TCRdb's version includes in-frame clones alone and lacks a portion of them. The sample records tens of thousands of clones, over 75% being singletons. Systemic immunosuppression or a history of autoimmune disease excluded patients. This sample comprised CD4+ or CD8+ T cells sorted from blood, obtained in a trial of the OX40 agonist ivuxolimab. V gene TRBV6-5 combines with J gene TRBJ2-3, with a weak D call TRBD1 (5 bases). The clonotype comes from an adult with an advanced solid tumor such as melanoma, head and neck, liver or kidney cancer. The CDR3 loop is CASSYSAGPDTQYF. The CDR3 region has the DNA TGTGCCAGCAGTTACTCGGCAGGGCCGGATACGCAGTATTTT.